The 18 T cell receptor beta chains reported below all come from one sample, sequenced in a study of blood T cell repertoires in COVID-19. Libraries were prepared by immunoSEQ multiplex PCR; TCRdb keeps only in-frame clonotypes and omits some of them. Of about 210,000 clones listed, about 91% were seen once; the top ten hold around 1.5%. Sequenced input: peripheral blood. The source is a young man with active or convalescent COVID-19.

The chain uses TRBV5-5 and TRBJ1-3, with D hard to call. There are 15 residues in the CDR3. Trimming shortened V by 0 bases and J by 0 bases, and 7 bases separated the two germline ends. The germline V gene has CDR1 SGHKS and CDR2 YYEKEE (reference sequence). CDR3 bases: TGTGCCAGCAGCTTGGACGGGTCCTCTGGAAACACCATATATTTT. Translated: CASSLDGSSGNTIYF.

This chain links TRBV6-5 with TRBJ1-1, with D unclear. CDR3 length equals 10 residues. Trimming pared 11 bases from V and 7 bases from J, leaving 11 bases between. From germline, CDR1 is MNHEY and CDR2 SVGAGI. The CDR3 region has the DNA TGTGCCTCCGTCGGGGTTGAAGCTTTCTTT. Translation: CASVGVEAFF.

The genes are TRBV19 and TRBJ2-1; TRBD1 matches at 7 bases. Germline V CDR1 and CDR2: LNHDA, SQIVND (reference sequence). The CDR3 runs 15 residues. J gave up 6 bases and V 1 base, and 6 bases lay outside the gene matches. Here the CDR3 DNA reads TGTGCCAGTAGTATAGGACAGGGAAAAGTCAATGAGCAGTTCTTC. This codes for CASSIGQGKVNEQFF.

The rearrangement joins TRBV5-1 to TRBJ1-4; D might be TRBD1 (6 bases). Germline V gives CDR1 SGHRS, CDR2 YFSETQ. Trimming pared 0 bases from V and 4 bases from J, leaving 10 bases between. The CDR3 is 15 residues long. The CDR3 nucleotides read TGCGCCAGCAGCTTGGGGACAGTAGGTAATGAAAAACTGTTTTTT. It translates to CASSLGTVGNEKLFF. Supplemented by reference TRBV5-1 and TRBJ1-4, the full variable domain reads KAGVTQTPRYLIKTRGQQVTLSCSPISGHRSVSWYQQTPGQGLQFLFEYFSETQRNKGNFPGRFSGRQFSNSRSEMNVSTLELGDSALYLCASSLGTVGNEKLFFGSGTQLSVL.

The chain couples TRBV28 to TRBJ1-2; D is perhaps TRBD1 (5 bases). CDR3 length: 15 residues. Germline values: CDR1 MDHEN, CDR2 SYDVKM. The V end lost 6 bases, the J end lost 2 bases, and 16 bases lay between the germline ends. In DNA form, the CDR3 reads TGTGCCAGCAGCTCTGCGTCAGGGTTGAACTATGGCTACACCTTC. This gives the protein CASSSASGLNYGYTF.

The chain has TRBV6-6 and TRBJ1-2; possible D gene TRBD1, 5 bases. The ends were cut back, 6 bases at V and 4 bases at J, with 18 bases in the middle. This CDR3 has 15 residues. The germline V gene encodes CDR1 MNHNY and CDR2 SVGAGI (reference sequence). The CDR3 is CASRGEGTDSYGYTF. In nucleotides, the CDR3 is TGTGCCAGCAGGGGGGAGGGGACGGACTCCTATGGCTACACCTTC.

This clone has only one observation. Here the CDR3 DNA reads TGCGCCAGCAGCTTGGGGCTCTTCGGGGGAAACATCCTAGCCAAAAACATTCAGTACTTC. It encodes CASSLGLFGGNILAKNIQYF. The rearrangement links TRBV5-1 to TRBJ2-4; tentative D call: TRBD2 (6 bases). There are 20 residues in the CDR3. Germline V gene data show CDR1 as SGHRS and CDR2 as YFSETQ. V lost 0 bases to trimming and J lost 0 bases, with 22 bases between them.

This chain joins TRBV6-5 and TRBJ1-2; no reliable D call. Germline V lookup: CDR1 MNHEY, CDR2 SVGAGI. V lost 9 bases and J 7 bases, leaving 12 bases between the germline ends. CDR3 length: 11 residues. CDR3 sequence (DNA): TGTGCCAGTGGGCATGGGCTTGGCTACACCTTC. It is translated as CASGHGLGYTF.

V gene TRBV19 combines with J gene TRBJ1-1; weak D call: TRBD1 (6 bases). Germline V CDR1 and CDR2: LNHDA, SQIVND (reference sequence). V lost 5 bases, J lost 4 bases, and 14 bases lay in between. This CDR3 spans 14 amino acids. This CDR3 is CASSLLRGFTEAFF. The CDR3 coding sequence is TGTGCCAGTAGTCTTCTCAGGGGCTTCACTGAAGCTTTCTTT.

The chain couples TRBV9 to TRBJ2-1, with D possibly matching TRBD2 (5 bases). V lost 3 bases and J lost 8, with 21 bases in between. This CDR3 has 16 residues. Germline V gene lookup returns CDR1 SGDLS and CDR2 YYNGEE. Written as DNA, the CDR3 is TGTGCCAGCAGCGCCGAACGAGGGTTCGTGGTCGATGAGCAGTTCTTC. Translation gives CASSAERGFVVDEQFF.

The CDR3 loop is CACRGGGGTSNQPQHF. The CDR3 nucleotides read TGTGCCTGCCGCGGGGGCGGGGGTACTAGCAATCAGCCCCAGCATTTT. The rearrangement links TRBV9 to TRBJ1-5; possibly TRBD1 for D (6 bases). The CDR3 totals 16 residues. V lost 10 bases and J lost 0, with 20 bases in between. Germline values: CDR1 SGDLS, CDR2 YYNGEE. The full variable domain, completed using reference TRBV9 and TRBJ1-5, is DSGVTQTPKHLITATGQRVTLRCSPRSGDLSVYWYQQSLDQGLQFLIQYYNGEERAKGNILERFSAQQFPDLHSELNLSSLELGDSALYFCACRGGGGTSNQPQHFGDGTRLSIL.

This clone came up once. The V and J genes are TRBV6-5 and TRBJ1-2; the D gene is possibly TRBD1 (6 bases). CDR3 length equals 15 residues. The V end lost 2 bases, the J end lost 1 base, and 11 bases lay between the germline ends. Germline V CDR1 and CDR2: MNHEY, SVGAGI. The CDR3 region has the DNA TGTGCCAGCAGTTACCTCAGGGGCCATAACTATGGCTACACCTTC. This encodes CASSYLRGHNYGYTF.

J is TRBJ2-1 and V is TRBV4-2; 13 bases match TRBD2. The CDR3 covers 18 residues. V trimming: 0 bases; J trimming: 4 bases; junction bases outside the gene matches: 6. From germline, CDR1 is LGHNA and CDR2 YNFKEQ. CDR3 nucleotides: TGTGCCAGCAGCCAAGAACCGGGACTAGCGGGGATTTACAATGAGCAGTTCTTC. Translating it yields CASSQEPGLAGIYNEQFF.

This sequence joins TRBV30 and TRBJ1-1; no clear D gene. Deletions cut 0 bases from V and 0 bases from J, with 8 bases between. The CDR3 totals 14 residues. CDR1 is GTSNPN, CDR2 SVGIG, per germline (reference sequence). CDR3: CAWSVTGMNTEAFF. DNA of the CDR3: TGTGCCTGGAGTGTGACGGGGATGAACACTGAAGCTTTCTTT.

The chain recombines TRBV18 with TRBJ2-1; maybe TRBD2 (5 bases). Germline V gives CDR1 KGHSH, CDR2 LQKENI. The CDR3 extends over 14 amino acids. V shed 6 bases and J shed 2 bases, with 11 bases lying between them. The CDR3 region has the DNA TGTGCCAGCTCCCGCGCGGGCCCCTACAATGAGCAGTTCTTC. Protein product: CASSRAGPYNEQFF.

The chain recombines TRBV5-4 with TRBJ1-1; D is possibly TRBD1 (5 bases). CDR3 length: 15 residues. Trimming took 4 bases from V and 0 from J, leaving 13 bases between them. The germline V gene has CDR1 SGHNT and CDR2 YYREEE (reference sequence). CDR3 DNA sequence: TGTGCCAGCAGCCGGGGGTTTAACATGAACACTGAAGCTTTCTTT. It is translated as CASSRGFNMNTEAFF.

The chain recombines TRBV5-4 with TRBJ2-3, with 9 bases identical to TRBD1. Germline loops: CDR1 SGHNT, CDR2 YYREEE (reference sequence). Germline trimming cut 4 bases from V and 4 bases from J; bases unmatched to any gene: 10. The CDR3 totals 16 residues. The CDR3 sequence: CASSRPGTGMADTQYF. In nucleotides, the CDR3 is TGTGCCAGCAGCCGCCCTGGGACAGGGATGGCAGATACGCAGTATTTT.

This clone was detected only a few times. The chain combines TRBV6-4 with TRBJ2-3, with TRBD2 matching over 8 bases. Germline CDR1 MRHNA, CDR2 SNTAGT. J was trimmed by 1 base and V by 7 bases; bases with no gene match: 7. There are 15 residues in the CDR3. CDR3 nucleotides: TGTGCCAGCACCGAACGAGCGGGGGGCACAGATACGCAGTATTTT. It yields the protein CASTERAGGTDTQYF.